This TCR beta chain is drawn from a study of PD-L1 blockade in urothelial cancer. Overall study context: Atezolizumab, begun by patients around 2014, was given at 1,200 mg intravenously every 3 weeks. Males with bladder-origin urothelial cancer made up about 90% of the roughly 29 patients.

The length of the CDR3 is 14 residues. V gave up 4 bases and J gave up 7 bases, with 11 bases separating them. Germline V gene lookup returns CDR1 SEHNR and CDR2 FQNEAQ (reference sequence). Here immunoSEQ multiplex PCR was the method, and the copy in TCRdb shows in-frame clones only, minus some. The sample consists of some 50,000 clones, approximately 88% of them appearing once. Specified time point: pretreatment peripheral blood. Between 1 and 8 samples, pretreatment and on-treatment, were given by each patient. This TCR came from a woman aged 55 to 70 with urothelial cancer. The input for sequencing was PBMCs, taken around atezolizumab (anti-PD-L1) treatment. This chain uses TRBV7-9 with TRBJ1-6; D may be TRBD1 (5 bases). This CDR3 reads CASSSVGGNSPLHF. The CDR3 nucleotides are TGTGCCAGCAGCTCAGTGGGGGGGAATTCACCCCTCCACTTT.